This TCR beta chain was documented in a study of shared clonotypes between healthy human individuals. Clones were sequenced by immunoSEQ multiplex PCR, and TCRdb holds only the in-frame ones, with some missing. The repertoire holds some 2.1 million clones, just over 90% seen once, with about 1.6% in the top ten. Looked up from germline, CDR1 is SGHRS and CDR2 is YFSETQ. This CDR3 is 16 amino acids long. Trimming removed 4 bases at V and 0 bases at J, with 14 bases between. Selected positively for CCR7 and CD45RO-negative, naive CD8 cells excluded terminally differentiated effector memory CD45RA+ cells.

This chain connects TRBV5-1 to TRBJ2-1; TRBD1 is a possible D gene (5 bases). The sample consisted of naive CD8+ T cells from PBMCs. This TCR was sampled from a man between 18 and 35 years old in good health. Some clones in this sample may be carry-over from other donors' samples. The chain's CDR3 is CASSLTDLSSYNEQFF. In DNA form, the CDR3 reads TGCGCCAGCAGCCTGACAGACCTTAGCTCCTACAATGAGCAGTTCTTC. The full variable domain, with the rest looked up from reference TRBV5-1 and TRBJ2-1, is KAGVTQTPRYLIKTRGQQVTLSCSPISGHRSVSWYQQTPGQGLQFLFEYFSETQRNKGNFPGRFSGRQFSNSRSEMNVSTLELGDSALYLCASSLTDLSSYNEQFFGPGTRLTVL.